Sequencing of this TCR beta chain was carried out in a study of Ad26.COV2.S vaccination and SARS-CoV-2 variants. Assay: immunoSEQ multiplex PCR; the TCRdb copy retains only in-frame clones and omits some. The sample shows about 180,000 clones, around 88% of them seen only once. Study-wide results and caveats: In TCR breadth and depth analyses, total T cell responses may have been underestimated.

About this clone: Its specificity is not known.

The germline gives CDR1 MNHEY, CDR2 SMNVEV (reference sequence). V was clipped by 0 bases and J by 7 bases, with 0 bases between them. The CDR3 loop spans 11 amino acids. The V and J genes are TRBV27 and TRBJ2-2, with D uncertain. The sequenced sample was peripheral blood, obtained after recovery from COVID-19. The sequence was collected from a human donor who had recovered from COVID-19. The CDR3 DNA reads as TGTGCCAGCAGTTTATCCGGGGAGCTGTTTTTT. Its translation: CASSLSGELFF.